This entry lists 4 T cell receptor beta chains sequenced from one sample in a study of identical twins. Each CDR3 protein gets one entry after TCRdb re-called the 5' RACE reads with MiXCR. The sample consists of about 890,000 distinct CDR3 sequences, around 12% of them appearing once. These same records also appear under a second study, on yellow fever vaccine responses in identical twins.

The sequenced material came from PBMCs. The receptors stem from a woman in her late teens or twenties in good health.

This clonotype was picked up a small number of times. The chain combines TRBV11-2 with TRBJ2-1; the match to TRBD1 covers 7 bases. CDR1 and CDR2 from the germline V gene are SGHAT and FQNNGV. CDR3 length: 15 residues. The trim removed 4 bases at V and 3 bases at J, leaving 6 bases unmatched. The CDR3 nucleotides are TGTGCCAGCAGCTCAGGGACAGCATACTACAATGAGCAGTTCTTC. As protein: CASSSGTAYYNEQFF. Together with reference TRBV11-2 and TRBJ2-1, the CDR3 gives the full variable domain: EAGVAQSPRYKIIEKRQSVAFWCNPISGHATLYWYQQILGQGPKLLIQFQNNGVVDDSQLPKDRFSAERLKGVDSTLKIQPAKLEDSAVYLCASSSGTAYYNEQFFGPGTRLTVL.

The chain links TRBV7-9 to TRBJ2-1, with no clear D. This CDR3 has 16 amino acids. Trimming took 1 base from V and 4 from J, leaving 14 bases between them. Germline V gives CDR1 SEHNR, CDR2 FQNEAQ (reference sequence). The CDR3 region has the DNA TGTGCCAGCAGCTTAGTTGTGGGGATTGCTTACAATGAGCAGTTCTTC. This translates into CASSLVVGIAYNEQFF.

This chain links TRBV6-1 with TRBJ2-2; 7 bases are shared with TRBD1. J lost 7 bases, V lost 6 bases, and 5 bases had no gene match. Looked up from germline, CDR1 is MNHNS and CDR2 is SASEGT. CDR3 length: 13 amino acids. The CDR3 DNA reads TGTGCCAGCAGCGCGACAGGGTACGGGGAGCTGTTTTTT. Residues: CASSATGYGELFF.

This clonotype showed up many times. This sequence joins TRBV3-1 and TRBJ1-2, with D uncertain. Trimming shortened V by 4 bases and J by 8 bases, and 11 bases separated the two germline ends. Germline V gives CDR1 LGHDT, CDR2 YNNKEL (reference sequence). CDR3 length: 12 residues. The CDR3 protein is CASSPTQFGYTF. The DNA of the CDR3 is TGTGCCAGCAGCCCGACCCAATTCGGCTACACCTTC.